This TCR beta chain comes out of a study of T cells in Graves' hyperthyroidism and ophthalmopathy (dated by TCRdb to about 2019). Looking at the study overall: Peripheral blood was sampled at the time of initial diagnosis, prior to any treatment. After blood sampling, hyperthyroidism patients were treated with methimazole at a starting dose of 30 mg daily, and ophthalmopathy patients were treated with high-dose intravenous methylprednisolone. In addition, the study compared T-cell repertoires in thyroid tissue and in blood from about 6 Graves' hyperthyroidism patients. The paper reports TCR Vbeta CDR3 sequencing of over 130 peripheral blood samples: around 45 ophthalmopathy, fewer than 85 hyperthyroidism and approximately 17 progressor patients. A discovery cohort of about a hundred patients, fewer than 50 with Graves' ophthalmopathy and about 60 with stable Graves' hyperthyroidism, was used to find distinguishing TCR V-J signatures. The roughly 91 discovery patients were randomly divided into training and test sets at a 7:3 ratio. Prospective prediction of ophthalmopathy was tested in an independent validation cohort consisting of roughly 19 hyperthyroidism patients and 15 to 17 patients who later progressed to ophthalmopathy. General study outcomes and caveats: Most expanded thyroid clonotypes (frequency above 0.001) were also found in blood, which suggests that blood repertoires may mirror thyroid immune responses. Sample size was not statistically predetermined, and investigators were not blinded to group allocation. In validation, progression to ophthalmopathy was predicted by the model with roughly 69% sensitivity and 72% to 85% specificity, a median of roughly 6.4 months before onset. In cross-validation, a model built on a 13 V-J signature told ophthalmopathy apart from stable hyperthyroidism with approximately 90% sensitivity and roughly 82% specificity, and in testing the same model reached 80%/75%.

TCR beta CDR3 regions were amplified from RNA transcripts. The TCR CDR3 was subjected to a first round of RT-PCR using the HTBI primer set and the Qiagen OneStep RT-PCR kit. Libraries were constructed in a second round of multiplex PCR, after which size selection and purification were performed. Sequencing of the libraries was done on an Illumina HiSeq2000 using paired-end 100 bp reads. In the source study's methods: SOAPnuke was used to process the raw data, with reads discarded if the reads contained adapters or uncalled bases, had a mean Phred below 15, or lacked an exact constant-primer or identifier match. COPE v1.2.5 was used to merge high-quality paired reads, and clonotypes were defined as unique nucleotide sequences. MiTCR v1.1 was used to align the clonotypes against IMGT TRBV, TRBD and TRBJ reference segments. The analysis included only V-J combinations with a frequency above 0.0001, which together covered 99.2% of the repertoires. The TCS score was defined as F50 (clonal expansion) divided by E x V (chaos), with BLOSUM62-based TCRdist calculated between CDR3 peptides within each V-J. Welch's t-statistics and random forest reduced 514 V-J features to around 14, which were used in a naive Bayes classifier (R e1071). TCRdb trimmed the raw reads at Q25, called clones with MiXCR and kept productive beta chains. Each entry merges the rows of one CDR3 protein and shows their most common DNA and genes. These V and J calls derive from TCRdb rather than the authors' analysis. This sample has around 380,000 distinct CDR3 sequences in its table, and roughly 13% of those were observed once. The leading ten clones occupy around 21% of the sample.

Hyperthyroidism patients were newly diagnosed, with disease duration under 2 months, and aged 18 to 65 years. Any patient with an uncontrolled infection, another autoimmune disease, pregnancy or lactation was excluded. Diagnoses were based on clinical symptoms, serum thyroxine and TRAb, thyroid ultrasound and orbital computed tomography. Blood from progressor patients was drawn when they were first diagnosed with hyperthyroidism, before any ophthalmopathy symptoms appeared. PBMCs were isolated from approximately 10 ml of fresh peripheral blood by Ficoll-Paque density gradient centrifugation. Progressor patients were first diagnosed with Graves' hyperthyroidism and then developed ophthalmopathy during follow-up. Trizol reagent was used to extract total RNA, and RNA quality was then checked on an Agilent 2100 Bioanalyzer. Details on this clonotype: The antigen it recognizes is unknown. No much larger clone is present one base from it, and per-base qualities are unavailable.

From its cysteine to its phenylalanine, the CDR3 spans 15 amino acids. Only the CDR3 DNA is retained, 45 bases long and in frame from the first base. V and J are trimmed by 5 bases and 1 base, and the gene matches miss 1 base of the junction. The germline V gene provides CDR1 MNHNS and CDR2 SASEGT. This chain joins TRBV6-1 to TRBJ2-1; 11 central nucleotides agree with TRBD2. The TCR comes from a young man with Graves' hyperthyroidism that later progressed to Graves' ophthalmopathy. The specimen was blood. The CDR3 reads CASSIAGGSYNEQFF. The nucleotides read TGTGCCAGCAGTATAGCGGGGGGGTCCTACAATGAGCAGTTCTTC.